This entry lists 11 T cell receptor beta chains sequenced from one sample in a study of blood T cells in healthy people across ages. Using a J-beta primer mix together with a sample-barcoded 5' primer, a second PCR was run for 7 to 11 cycles. MiXCR, applied by TCRdb to the 5' RACE reads, yields one record per CDR3 protein. The sample holds 650,000 to 900,000 distinct CDR3 sequences, 62% seen once. Material: blood. The receptors here all came from a man in his thirties or forties in good health.

This clonotype was seen a handful of times. The chain couples TRBV6-4 to TRBJ2-6; 7 bases align to TRBD2. After removal of 3 bases from V and 2 bases from J, the junction contained 1 base not matched to a gene. This CDR3 is 15 amino acids long. Per the germline V gene, CDR1 is MRHNA and CDR2 is SNTAGT. In nucleotides, the CDR3 is TGTGCCAGCAGTGAGGGGGGGGCTGGGGCCAACGTCCTGACTTTC. Its translation: CASSEGGAGANVLTF.

J is TRBJ2-3 and V is TRBV5-1; D uncertain. The V end was cut by 4 bases, the J end by 2 bases, with 14 bases between. From germline, CDR1 is SGHRS and CDR2 YFSETQ. The CDR3 is 15 amino acids. The CDR3 loop is CASSLEKEITDTQYF. The CDR3 bases are TGCGCCAGCAGCCTCGAGAAGGAGATCACAGATACGCAGTATTTT.

This clonotype was detected a few times. The chain uses TRBV27 and TRBJ2-7; no clear D gene. This CDR3 has 16 amino acids. Per germline, CDR1 MNHEY and CDR2 SMNVEV (reference sequence). Trimming cost V 2 bases and J 0 bases, with 14 bases left between them. In DNA form, the CDR3 reads TGTGCCAGCAGTTTAGCCTGGGGTCCGAGCTCCTACGAGCAGTACTTC. Protein sequence: CASSLAWGPSSYEQYF.

The chain employs TRBV7-3 and TRBJ2-7, with TRBD2 identical over 10 bases. The tail of the sequence fits TRBJ2-5 better, so the J call may be wrong. Germline CDR1 SGHTA, CDR2 FQGTGA. The CDR3 covers 15 residues. CDR3 bases: TGTGCCAGCAGCCCTGCTAGCGGGGGTCAAGAGACCCAGTACTTC. Translation gives CASSPASGGQETQYF.

The chain uses TRBV28 and TRBJ1-2; tentative D call: TRBD1 (5 bases). Germline loops: CDR1 MDHEN, CDR2 SYDVKM. The V end lost 0 bases, the J end lost 3 bases, and 17 bases lay between the germline ends. The CDR3 is 17 residues long. The chain's CDR3 is CASSLWGHTTGDYGYTF. Here the CDR3 DNA reads TGTGCCAGCAGTTTATGGGGGCACACCACAGGTGACTATGGCTACACCTTC.

Here the CDR3 DNA reads TGCAGTGCTTACCGGACGACTAGCGGGGTAGATACGCAGTATTTT. Protein product: CSAYRTTSGVDTQYF. This chain links TRBV20-1 with TRBJ2-3; 11 bases are a match to TRBD2. The trim removed 5 bases at V and 5 bases at J, leaving 9 bases unmatched. The length of the CDR3 is 15 residues. CDR1 and CDR2 from the germline V gene are DFQATT and SNEGSKA (reference sequence).

The gene calls are TRBV20-1 and TRBJ1-2; D gene unclear. CDR1 is DFQATT, CDR2 SNEGSKA, per germline (reference sequence). The CDR3 loop spans 16 amino acids. Trimming took 0 bases from V and 2 from J, leaving 16 bases between them. The CDR3 nucleotides read TGCAGTGCTAGAGAGCGGGCAGCTACCTGGAACTATGGCTACACCTTC. This encodes CSARERAATWNYGYTF.

The gene calls are TRBV2 and TRBJ2-3; D uncertain. Trimming left V 0 bases short and J 2 bases short, with 6 bases between. CDR1 and CDR2 (germline): SNHLY, FYNNEI. This CDR3 has 14 residues. The CDR3 nucleotides read TGTGCCAGCAGTGAAGCAGTTGACACAGATACGCAGTATTTT. Its translation: CASSEAVDTDTQYF.

This clonotype was found a few times. J is TRBJ2-7 and V is TRBV9, with D possibly being TRBD1 or TRBD2 (5 bases each). CDR1 SGDLS and CDR2 YYNGEE come from the germline V gene. Trimming stripped 0 bases from V and 1 base from J, with 11 bases between. The CDR3 sequence is 15 residues long. The CDR3: CASSVGGGNSYEQYF. DNA for the CDR3: TGTGCCAGCAGCGTAGGTGGGGGAAATTCCTACGAGCAGTACTTC.

The chain couples TRBV7-2 to TRBJ2-7; TRBD1 might be the D (5 bases). The CDR3 consists of 15 residues. V lost 3 bases and J lost 5, with 17 bases in between. CDR1 is SGHTA, CDR2 FQGNSA, per germline. The CDR3 spells CASSLPPGHSNEQYF. CDR3 coding DNA: TGTGCCAGCAGCTTGCCCCCCGGACATTCGAACGAGCAGTACTTC.

This clonotype has more than one count but fewer than ten. The chain couples TRBV4-3 to TRBJ2-5; D is unresolved. The V and J ends lost 1 base and 4 bases respectively, with 10 bases between them. The CDR3 has 14 amino acids. Germline loops: CDR1 LGHNA, CDR2 YSLEER. The CDR3 DNA follows: TGCGCCAGCAGCCAAGTAGGGCTAATAGAGACCCAGTACTTC. Translating it yields CASSQVGLIETQYF.